This T cell receptor (beta chain) is from a study of blood T cell repertoires in COVID-19. Study summary: Samples taken during acute and convalescent COVID-19 were collected in the United States, Italy and Spain. Sample material is recorded as cDNA or gDNA derived from T cells, B-cell-depleted T cells, or PBMCs.

Methods used by the authors: Reference gene primers were amplified, and this amplification served to estimate nucleated cell counts. This table comes from immunoSEQ multiplex PCR, and its TCRdb copy is limited to in-frame clones, with some not included. The V and J calls and the clone size are those of that table, but D and trimming were determined from the DNA. In the table there are some 70,000 clones, roughly four fifths of which are singletons. Trimming stripped 0 bases from V and 5 bases from J, with 17 bases between. The germline CDR1 and CDR2 sequences are SGHTS and YDEGEE. This CDR3 contains 16 residues.

The clonotype comes from a woman aged 55-69 years with acute or convalescent COVID-19. Input material: peripheral blood. The J gene is TRBJ1-1, the V gene TRBV5-8, with D tentatively TRBD1 (6 bases). CDR3 nucleotides: TGTGCCAGCAGCTTGGGGACCAGGGGATTGGGTACTGAAGCTTTCTTT. Its translation is CASSLGTRGLGTEAFF.